A single sample gave rise to the 5 T cell receptor beta chains below, sequenced in a study of technical replicates of blood from a handful of donors. The table came from immunoSEQ multiplex PCR; TCRdb's copy has only in-frame clones and leaves some out. The sample has approximately 73,000 clones; roughly 97% are singletons. The sequenced sample was T cells isolated from PBMCs. These receptors were obtained from a human donor in good health.

This chain connects TRBV7-2 to TRBJ1-1, with D possibly TRBD1 on 6 matching bases. V was clipped by 6 bases and J by 2 bases, with 13 bases between them. The CDR3 runs to 14 residues. Germline values: CDR1 SGHTA, CDR2 FQGNSA. Here the CDR3 DNA reads TGTGCCAGCAGACTACAGGGAATTAACACTGAAGCTTTCTTT. This translates into CASRLQGINTEAFF.

This chain uses TRBV10-3 with TRBJ2-7; 9 positions agree with TRBD1. Unmatched junction bases numbered 4, after V lost 2 bases and J lost 5 bases. CDR1 is ENHRY and CDR2 is SYGVKD in the germline V gene. CDR3 length equals 14 residues. CDR3: CAISEGQGRDEQYF. Here the CDR3 DNA reads TGTGCCATCAGTGAGGGACAGGGGAGGGACGAGCAGTACTTC.

The chain employs TRBV15 and TRBJ2-1; TRBD2 aligns across 11 bases. Unmatched junction bases numbered 6, after V lost 3 bases and J lost 5 bases. This CDR3 region has 16 residues. Per the germline V gene, CDR1 is LNHNV and CDR2 is YYDKDF (reference sequence). DNA of the CDR3: TGTGCCACCAGCAGTTACAGACTAGCGGGAAACAATGAGCAGTTCTTC. The encoded protein is CATSSYRLAGNNEQFF.

The chain links TRBV6-1 to TRBJ2-1; D gene uncertain. Trimming removed 8 bases at V and 0 bases at J, with 11 bases between. Germline V gives CDR1 MNHNS, CDR2 SASEGT. The CDR3 runs 14 residues. As DNA, the CDR3 is TGTGCCAGCCTGACTGGAAGCTCCTACAATGAGCAGTTCTTC. Its protein product is CASLTGSSYNEQFF.

V and J are TRBV4-1 and TRBJ1-5, with 7 bases identical to TRBD1. This CDR3 region has 21 residues. J lost 4 bases, V lost 3 bases, and 24 bases had no gene match. In germline, CDR1 is MGHRA, CDR2 YSYEKL. The CDR3 DNA is TGCGCCAGCAGCCAGGGAATCGACAGGGTTGCTCTTGAGGGTACGAATCAGCCCCAGCATTTT. The encoded protein is CASSQGIDRVALEGTNQPQHF.